This TCR beta chain was identified in a study of technical replicates of blood from several donors. TCRdb's copy holds only in-frame clones and misses some; the assay was immunoSEQ multiplex PCR. The sample consists of over 85,000 clones, about 95% of them appearing once. This TCR came from a human donor in good health. The sample comprised T cells isolated from PBMCs.

The CDR3 DNA reads as TGTGCCAGTAGATTTGCGGGATCCAGCACAGATACGCAGTATTTT. Its protein product is CASRFAGSSTDTQYF. This chain uses TRBV19 with TRBJ2-3, with D possibly TRBD2 on 6 matching bases. The CDR3 runs 15 residues. Germline CDR1 LNHDA, CDR2 SQIVND (reference sequence). V was shortened by 6 bases and J by 0 bases, with 13 bases between the two germline ends.